One and the same sample provided the 2 T cell receptor beta chains below, sequenced in a study of beta chain features in type 1 diabetes. Study outcomes and limitations: All four CD4+ subsets of Type 1 diabetes patients contained TCRB CDR3s that were moderately but significantly shorter.

As every portion of the isolated RNA was reverse transcribed, the sequencing read expressed TCRB transcripts. Data came from immunoSEQ multiplex PCR; TCRdb stores just in-frame clones and leaves some out. The sample includes about 160,000 clones, more than 60% of them seen just once. For these receptors, no antigen is known. Sequencing input: naive CD4+ T cells from blood. All receptors come from a man aged 25-40 years with type 1 diabetes.

Remarks on this clone: Sequence at one end of the junction differs from germline and may be a read error. The CDR3 loop reads CASSLATGRNSPLHF. The CDR3 DNA sequence: TGTGCCAGCAGCTTAGCAACGGGACGAAATTCGCCCCTCCACTTT. This rearrangement joins TRBV7-2 to TRBJ1-6; possible D gene TRBD1, 5 bases. Per germline, CDR1 SGHTA and CDR2 FQGNSA. The CDR3 has 15 residues.

The sample holds a few counts of this clone. The V gene is TRBV30, the J gene TRBJ2-7, with TRBD2 as a possible D gene (5 bases). The CDR3 is made up of 17 amino acids. Germline-derived CDR1 and CDR2 are GTSNPN and SVGIG (reference sequence). V shed 0 bases and J shed 1 base, with 19 bases lying between them. CDR3 nucleotide sequence: TGTGCCTGGAGTGTACGTCATACGGGGTCCTTGTCCTACGAGCAGTACTTC. This gives the protein CAWSVRHTGSLSYEQYF.